This T cell receptor (beta chain) was recovered during a study of Ad26.COV2.S vaccination and SARS-CoV-2 variants. Study in general: Ad26.COV2.S, an intramuscular injection, was given once or twice 56 days apart.

This clone occurred many times. Treatment of the sample: roughly 18 received Ad26.COV2.S at low or high dose, single or two shots; roughly 5 received placebo; per-sample allocation not given. Sample collection was performed on day 63 after the first vaccine or placebo injection. V was pared by 10 bases and J by 0 bases, with 22 bases between. The CDR3 runs 17 residues. The V gene's germline CDR1 is SGHTA and CDR2 FQGNSA. Using immunoSEQ multiplex PCR, the repertoire was profiled, and TCRdb retains in-frame clones only, with some absent. Here the sample spans 380,000 or so clones, 75% to 90% being singletons.

The receptor was isolated from a person aged 18-60 years who received the Ad26.COV2.S COVID-19 vaccine or a placebo. Material: peripheral blood, obtained in a trial of Ad26.COV2.S vaccine versus placebo. This chain joins TRBV7-2 and TRBJ1-3; tentatively, D is TRBD1 (5 bases). The CDR3 DNA reads as TGTGCCACCGTAATGGGGGGATCTCTCTCCTCTGGAAACACCATATATTTT. Its protein product is CATVMGGSLSSGNTIYF.